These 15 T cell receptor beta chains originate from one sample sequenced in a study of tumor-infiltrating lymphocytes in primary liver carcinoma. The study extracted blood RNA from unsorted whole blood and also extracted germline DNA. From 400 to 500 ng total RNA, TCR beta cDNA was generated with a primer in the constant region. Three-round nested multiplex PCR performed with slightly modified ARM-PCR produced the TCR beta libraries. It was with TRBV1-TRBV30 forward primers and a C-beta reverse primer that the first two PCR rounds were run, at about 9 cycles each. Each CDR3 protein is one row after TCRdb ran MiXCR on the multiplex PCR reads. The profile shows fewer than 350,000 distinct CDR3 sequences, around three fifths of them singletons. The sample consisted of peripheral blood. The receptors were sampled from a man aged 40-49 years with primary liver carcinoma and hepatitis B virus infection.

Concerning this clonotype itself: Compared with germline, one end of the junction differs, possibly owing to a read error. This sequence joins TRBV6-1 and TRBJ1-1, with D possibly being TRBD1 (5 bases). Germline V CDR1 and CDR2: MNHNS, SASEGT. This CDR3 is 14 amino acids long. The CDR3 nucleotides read TGTGACAGCACCGCCATGGGGGTTAGCACTGAAGCTTTCTTT. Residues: CDSTAMGVSTEAFF.

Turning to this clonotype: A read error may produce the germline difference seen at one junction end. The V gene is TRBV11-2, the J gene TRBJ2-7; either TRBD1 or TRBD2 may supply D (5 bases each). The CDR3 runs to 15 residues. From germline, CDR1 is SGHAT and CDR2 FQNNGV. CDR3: CASCSGTGISYEQCF. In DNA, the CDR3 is TGTGCCAGCTGTTCGGGGACGGGGATCTCCTACGAGCAGTGCTTC.

CDR3 nucleotide sequence: TGTGCCATCAGTGTCTCGGCAGGGTTCTACGAGCAGTACTTC. This gives the protein CAISVSAGFYEQYF. The V and J genes are TRBV10-3 and TRBJ2-7, with D possibly TRBD1 on 5 matching bases. CDR1 is ENHRY, CDR2 SYGVKD, per germline. The CDR3 length is 14 residues. V gave up 4 bases and J gave up 3 bases, with 13 bases separating them.

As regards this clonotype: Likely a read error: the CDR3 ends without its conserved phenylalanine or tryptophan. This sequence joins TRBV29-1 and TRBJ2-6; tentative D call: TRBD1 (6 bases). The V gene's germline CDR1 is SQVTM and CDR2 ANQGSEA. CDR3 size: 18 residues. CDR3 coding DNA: TGTAGCGTTGAATATACTGTGACAGGAGGCTCTGGGGCCAACGTCCTGACTCTC. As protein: CSVEYTVTGGSGANVLTL.

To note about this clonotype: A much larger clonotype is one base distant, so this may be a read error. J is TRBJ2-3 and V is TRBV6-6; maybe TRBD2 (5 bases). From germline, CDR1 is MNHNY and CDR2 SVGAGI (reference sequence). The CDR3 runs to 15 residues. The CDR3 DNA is TGTGCCAGCTGTTACCAGCAGCGGTTCACAGATACGCAGTATTTT. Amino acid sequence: CASCYQQRFTDTQYF.

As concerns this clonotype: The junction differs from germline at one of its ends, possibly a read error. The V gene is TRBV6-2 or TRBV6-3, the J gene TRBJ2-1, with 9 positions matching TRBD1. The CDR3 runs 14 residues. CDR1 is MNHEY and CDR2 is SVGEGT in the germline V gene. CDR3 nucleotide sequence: TGTACCAGCGGTAGACAGGGGGGGGACAAAGAACAGTTCTTC. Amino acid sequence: CTSGRQGGDKEQFF.

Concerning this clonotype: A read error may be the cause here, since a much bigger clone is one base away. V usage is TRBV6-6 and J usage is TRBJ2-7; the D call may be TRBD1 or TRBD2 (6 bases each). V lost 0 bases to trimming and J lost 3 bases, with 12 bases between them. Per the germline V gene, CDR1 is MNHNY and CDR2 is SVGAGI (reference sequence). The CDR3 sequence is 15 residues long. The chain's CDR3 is CASSYSRGASYEQYF. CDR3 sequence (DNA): TGTGCCAGCAGTTACTCGAGGGGGGCAAGCTACGAGCAGTACTTC.

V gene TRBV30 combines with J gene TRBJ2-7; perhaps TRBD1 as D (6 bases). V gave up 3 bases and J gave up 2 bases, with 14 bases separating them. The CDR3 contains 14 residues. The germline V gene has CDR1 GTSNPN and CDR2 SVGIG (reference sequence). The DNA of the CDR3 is TGTGCCTGGAGCATTACAGGGTCCGCCTACGAGCAGTACTTC. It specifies CAWSITGSAYEQYF.

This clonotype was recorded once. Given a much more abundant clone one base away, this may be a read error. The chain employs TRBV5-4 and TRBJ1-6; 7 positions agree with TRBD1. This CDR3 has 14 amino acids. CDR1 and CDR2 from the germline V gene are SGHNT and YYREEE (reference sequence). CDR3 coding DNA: TGTGTCAGCAGCCCCGGACAGGCAAATTCACCCCTCCACTTT. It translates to CVSSPGQANSPLHF.

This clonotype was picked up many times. The chain's CDR3 is CASSAGTSGSSYEQYF. The CDR3 DNA reads as TGTGCCAGCAGCGCCGGGACTAGCGGGAGCTCTTACGAGCAGTACTTC. The J gene is TRBJ2-7, the V gene TRBV11-2; the match to TRBD2 covers 14 bases. The J segment lost 4 bases and the V segment lost 5 bases, leaving 7 bases of the junction unmatched. CDR1 is SGHAT, CDR2 FQNNGV, per germline. The CDR3 sequence is 16 residues long.

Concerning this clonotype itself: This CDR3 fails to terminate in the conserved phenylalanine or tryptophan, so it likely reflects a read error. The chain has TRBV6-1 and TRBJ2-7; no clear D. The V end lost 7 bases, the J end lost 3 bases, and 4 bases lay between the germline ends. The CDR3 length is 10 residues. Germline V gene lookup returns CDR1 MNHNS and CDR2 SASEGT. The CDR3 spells CASKVYEQYI. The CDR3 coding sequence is TGTGCCAGCAAGGTCTACGAGCAGTACATC.

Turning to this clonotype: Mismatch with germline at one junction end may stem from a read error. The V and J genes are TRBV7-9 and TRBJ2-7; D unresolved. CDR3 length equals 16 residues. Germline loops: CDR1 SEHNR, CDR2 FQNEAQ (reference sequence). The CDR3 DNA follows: TGTGCCAGCAGCTTAGGAGTCCGGGCCCCCGGCTACGGGCAGTACTTC. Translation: CASSLGVRAPGYGQYF. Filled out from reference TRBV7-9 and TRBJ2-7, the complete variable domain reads DTGVSQNPRHKITKRGQNVTFRCDPISEHNRLYWYRQTLGQGPEFLTYFQNEAQLEKSRLLSDRFSAERPKGSFSTLEIQRTEQGDSAMYLCASSLGVRAPGYGQYFGPGTRLTVT.

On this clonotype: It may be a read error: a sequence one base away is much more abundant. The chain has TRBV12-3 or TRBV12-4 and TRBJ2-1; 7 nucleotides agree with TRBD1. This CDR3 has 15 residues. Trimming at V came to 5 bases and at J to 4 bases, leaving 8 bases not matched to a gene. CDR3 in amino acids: CASSATGETYNEQFF. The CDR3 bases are TGTGCCAGCAGTGCAACAGGGGAAACTTACAATGAGCAGTTCTTC.

The CDR3 nucleotides read TGTGCCAGCAGCTTGTATGGGTTTGCCTACGAGCAGTACTTC. This gives the protein CASSLYGFAYEQYF. The chain employs TRBV5-4 and TRBJ2-7; D not resolved. Germline CDR1 is SGHNT and CDR2 is YYREEE (reference sequence). V gave up 1 base and J gave up 2 bases, with 10 bases separating them. CDR3 length: 14 amino acids.

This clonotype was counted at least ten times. The CDR3 protein is CASSQDSGGNDEQFF. DNA for the CDR3: TGCGCCAGCAGCCAAGACTCCGGGGGAAACGATGAGCAGTTCTTC. The gene calls are TRBV4-3 and TRBJ2-1; possible D gene TRBD2, 6 bases. This CDR3 region has 15 residues. Germline V CDR1 and CDR2: LGHNA, YSLEER. V was shortened by 0 bases and J by 8 bases, with 14 bases between the two germline ends.